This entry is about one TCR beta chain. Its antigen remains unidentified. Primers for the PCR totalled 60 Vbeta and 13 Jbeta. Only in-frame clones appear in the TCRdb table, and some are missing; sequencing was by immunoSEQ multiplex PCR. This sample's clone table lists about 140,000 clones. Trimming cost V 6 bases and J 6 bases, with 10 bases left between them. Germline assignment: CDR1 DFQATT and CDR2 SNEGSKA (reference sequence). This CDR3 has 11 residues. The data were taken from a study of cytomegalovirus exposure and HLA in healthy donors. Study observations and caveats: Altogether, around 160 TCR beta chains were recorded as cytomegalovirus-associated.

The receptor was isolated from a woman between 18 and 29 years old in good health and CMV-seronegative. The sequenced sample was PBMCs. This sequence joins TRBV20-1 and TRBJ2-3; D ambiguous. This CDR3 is CSAPNRDTQYF. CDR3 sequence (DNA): TGCAGTGCCCCTAACCGGGATACGCAGTATTTT.